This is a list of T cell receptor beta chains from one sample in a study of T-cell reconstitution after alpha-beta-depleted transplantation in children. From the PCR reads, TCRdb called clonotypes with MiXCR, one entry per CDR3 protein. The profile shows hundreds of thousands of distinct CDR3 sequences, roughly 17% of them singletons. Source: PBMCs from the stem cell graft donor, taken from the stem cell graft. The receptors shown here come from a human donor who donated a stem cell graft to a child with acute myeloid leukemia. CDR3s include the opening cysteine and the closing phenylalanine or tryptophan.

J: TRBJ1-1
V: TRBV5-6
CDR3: CASSKQVNTEAFF

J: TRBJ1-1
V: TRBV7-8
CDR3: CASTLSKGQGLVMNTEAFF

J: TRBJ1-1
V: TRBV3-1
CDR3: CASSPGPFF

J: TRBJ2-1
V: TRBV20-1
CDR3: CSARRLGQGAGNEQFF

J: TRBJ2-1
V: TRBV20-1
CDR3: CSAKRQGREQFF

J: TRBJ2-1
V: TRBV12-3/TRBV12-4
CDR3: CASTGTGVRREQFF

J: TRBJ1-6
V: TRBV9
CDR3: CASSGGLFGNSPLHF

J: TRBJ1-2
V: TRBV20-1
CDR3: CSARDRAGIGYTF

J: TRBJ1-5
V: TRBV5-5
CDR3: CASSLEGGGHQPQHF

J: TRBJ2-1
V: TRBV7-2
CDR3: CASSRVTSGGYNEQFF

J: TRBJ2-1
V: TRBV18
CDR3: CASSLTDTNNEQFF

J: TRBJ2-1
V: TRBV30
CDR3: CAWVGRLLNNEQFF

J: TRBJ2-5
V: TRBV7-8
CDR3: CASSTWTGQQETQYF

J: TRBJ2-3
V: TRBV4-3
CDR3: CASSLGLAGSWDTQYF

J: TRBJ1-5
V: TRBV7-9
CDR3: CASSSSAGGGNQPQHF

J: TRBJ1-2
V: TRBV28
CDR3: CASSLTAGYTF

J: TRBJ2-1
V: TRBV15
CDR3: CATRDLADEQFF

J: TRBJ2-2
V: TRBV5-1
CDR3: CASSPLASGDLFF

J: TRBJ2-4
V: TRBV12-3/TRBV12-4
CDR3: CASSFARGSLQYF

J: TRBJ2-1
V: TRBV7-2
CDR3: CASSVTTGASYNEQFF

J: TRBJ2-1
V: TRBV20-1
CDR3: CCAATGTSGPYNEQFF

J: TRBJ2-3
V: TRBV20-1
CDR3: CSVGLLTDTQYF

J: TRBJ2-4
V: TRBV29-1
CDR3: CSVVVPIAKNIQYF

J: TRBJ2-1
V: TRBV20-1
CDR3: CSASERVSYNEQFF

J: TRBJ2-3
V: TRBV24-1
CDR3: CATSAPDRGVDTQYF

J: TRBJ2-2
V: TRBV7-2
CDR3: CASRTTNGELFF

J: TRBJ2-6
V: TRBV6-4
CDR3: CASHIRVTRSGANVLTF

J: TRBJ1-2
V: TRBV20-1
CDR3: CSAIPTGGKLGNGYTF

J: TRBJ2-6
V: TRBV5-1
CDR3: CASSTGTGSGANVLTF

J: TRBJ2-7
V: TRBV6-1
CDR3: CASSNPGEPILEQYF

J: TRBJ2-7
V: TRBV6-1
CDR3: CASRGVYEQYF

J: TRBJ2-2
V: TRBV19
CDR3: CASSIVEGAANTGELFF

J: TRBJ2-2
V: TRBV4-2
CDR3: CASSQGTGDAGELFF

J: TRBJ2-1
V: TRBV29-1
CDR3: CSAPLFGTGLSNEQFF

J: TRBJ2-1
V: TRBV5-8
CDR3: CASSFSGTHGDEQFF

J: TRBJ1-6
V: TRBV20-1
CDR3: CSAYRGPYNSPLHF

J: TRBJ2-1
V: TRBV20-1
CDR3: CSARAQAGGRDEQFF

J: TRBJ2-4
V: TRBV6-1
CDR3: CASRPSIAKNIQYF

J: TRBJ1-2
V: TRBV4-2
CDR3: CASSPRPIGGYTF

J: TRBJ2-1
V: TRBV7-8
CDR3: CATVTGGYNEQFF